This TCR beta chain stems from a study of blood T cell repertoires in COVID-19. The method was immunoSEQ multiplex PCR; TCRdb's version includes in-frame clones alone and lacks a portion of them. The sample has approximately 240,000 clones, around 80% seen once; the top ten hold roughly 1.4%. In germline, CDR1 is SNHLY, CDR2 FYNNEI. V shed 5 bases, J shed 3 bases, and the junction held 3 bases outside the gene matches. This CDR3 contains 13 residues. The sample consisted of peripheral blood. The chain recombines TRBV2 with TRBJ1-2; 7 bases map to TRBD1. This clonotype was obtained from a middle-aged woman who had recovered from COVID-19. The CDR3 coding sequence is TGTGCCAGCAGTCTCGGGACAGACTATGGCTACACCTTC. Protein sequence: CASSLGTDYGYTF.